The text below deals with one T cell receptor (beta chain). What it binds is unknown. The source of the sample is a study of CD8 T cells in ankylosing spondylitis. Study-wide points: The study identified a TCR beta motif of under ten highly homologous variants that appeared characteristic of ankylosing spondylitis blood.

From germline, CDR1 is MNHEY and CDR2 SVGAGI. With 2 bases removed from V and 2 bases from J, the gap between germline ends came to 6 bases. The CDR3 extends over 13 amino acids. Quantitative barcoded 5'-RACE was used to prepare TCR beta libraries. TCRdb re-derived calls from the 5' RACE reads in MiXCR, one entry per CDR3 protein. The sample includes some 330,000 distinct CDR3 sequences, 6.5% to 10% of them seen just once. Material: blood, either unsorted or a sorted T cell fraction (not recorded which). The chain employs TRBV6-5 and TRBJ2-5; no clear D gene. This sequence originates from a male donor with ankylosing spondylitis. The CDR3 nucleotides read TGTGCCAGCAGTTACGGGGTTCAAGAGACCCAGTACTTC. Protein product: CASSYGVQETQYF.